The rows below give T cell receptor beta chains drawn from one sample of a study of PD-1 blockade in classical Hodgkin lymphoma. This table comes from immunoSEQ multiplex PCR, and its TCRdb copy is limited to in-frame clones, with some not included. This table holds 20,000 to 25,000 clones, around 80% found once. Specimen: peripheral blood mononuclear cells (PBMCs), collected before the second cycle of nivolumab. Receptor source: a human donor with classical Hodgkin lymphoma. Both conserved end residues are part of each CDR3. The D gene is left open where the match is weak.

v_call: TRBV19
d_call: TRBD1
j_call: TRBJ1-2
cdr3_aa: CASAPDRARGYTF
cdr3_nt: TGTGCCAGTGCTCCGGACAGGGCCAGGGGCTACACCTTC

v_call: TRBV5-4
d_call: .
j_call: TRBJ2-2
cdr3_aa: CASSLFTGELFF
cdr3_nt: TGTGCCAGCAGCTTGTTCACCGGGGAGCTGTTTTTT

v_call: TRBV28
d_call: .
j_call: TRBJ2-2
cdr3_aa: CASSLWARGASSGELFF
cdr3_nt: TGTGCCAGCAGTTTATGGGCCAGGGGGGCGTCATCCGGGGAGCTGTTTTTT

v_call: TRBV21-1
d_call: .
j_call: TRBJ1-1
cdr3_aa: CASSKGTVESTEAFF
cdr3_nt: TGTGCCAGCAGCAAAGGGACAGTAGAGAGCACTGAAGCTTTCTTT

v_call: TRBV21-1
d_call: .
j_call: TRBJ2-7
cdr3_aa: CASSTGLAGLPPYEQYF
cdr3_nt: TGTGCCAGCAGCACGGGACTAGCGGGCCTACCACCCTACGAGCAGTACTTC

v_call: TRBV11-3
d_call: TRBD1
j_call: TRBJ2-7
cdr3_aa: CASTPGDRDEQYF
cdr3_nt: TGTGCCAGCACTCCCGGGGACAGGGACGAGCAGTACTTC

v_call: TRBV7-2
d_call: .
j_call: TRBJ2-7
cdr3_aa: CASSLNPWGEQYF
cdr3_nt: TGTGCCAGCAGCCTGAACCCCTGGGGCGAGCAGTACTTC

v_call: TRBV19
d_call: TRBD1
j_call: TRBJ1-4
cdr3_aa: CASSTPGQFSGALFF
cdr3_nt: TGTGCCAGTAGTACCCCGGGACAGTTTTCGGGGGCACTGTTTTTT

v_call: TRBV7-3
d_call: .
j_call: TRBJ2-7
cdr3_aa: CASSLTGRYEQYF
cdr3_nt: TGTGCCAGCAGCTTAACAGGGAGATACGAGCAGTACTTC

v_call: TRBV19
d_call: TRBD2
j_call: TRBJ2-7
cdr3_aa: CASSVFSGVSSYEQYF
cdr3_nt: TGTGCCAGTAGTGTTTTTAGCGGGGTGAGCTCCTACGAGCAGTACTTC

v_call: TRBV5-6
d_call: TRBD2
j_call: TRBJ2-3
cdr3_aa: CASSLSGGAPDTQYF
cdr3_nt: TGTGCCAGCTCCCTTAGCGGGGGGGCACCAGATACGCAGTATTTT

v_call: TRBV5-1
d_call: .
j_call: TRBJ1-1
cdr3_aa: CASSLGSQGNTEAFF
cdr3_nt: TGCGCCAGCAGCTTGGGTTCCCAGGGAAACACTGAAGCTTTCTTT

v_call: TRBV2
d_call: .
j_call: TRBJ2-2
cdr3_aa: CASEGTTVNTGELFF
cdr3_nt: TGTGCCAGCGAAGGTACTACGGTAAACACCGGGGAGCTGTTTTTT

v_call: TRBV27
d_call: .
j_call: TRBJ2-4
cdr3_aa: CASSLSTTGQQNIQYF
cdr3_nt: TGTGCCAGCAGTTTGTCTACCACCGGACAGCAAAACATTCAGTACTTC

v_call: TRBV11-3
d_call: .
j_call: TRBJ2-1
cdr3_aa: CASSLDRAAGEQFF
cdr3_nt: TGTGCCAGCAGCTTAGATCGGGCGGCTGGTGAGCAGTTCTTC

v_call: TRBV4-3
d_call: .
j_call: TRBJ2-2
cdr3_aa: CASSPGHANTGELFF
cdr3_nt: TGCGCCAGCAGCCCGGGGCACGCGAACACCGGGGAGCTGTTTTTT

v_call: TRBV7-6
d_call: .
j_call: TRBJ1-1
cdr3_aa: CASSLVASQNTEAFF
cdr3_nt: TGTGCCAGCAGCTTAGTGGCCAGCCAGAACACTGAAGCTTTCTTT

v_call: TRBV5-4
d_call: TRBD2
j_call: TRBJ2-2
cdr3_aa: CASSSPGRANTGELFF
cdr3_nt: TGTGCCAGCAGCTCCCCCGGGAGGGCCAACACCGGGGAGCTGTTTTTT

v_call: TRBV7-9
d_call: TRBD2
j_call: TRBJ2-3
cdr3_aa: CASSLLADTDTQYF
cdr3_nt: TGTGCCAGCAGCTTACTAGCGGACACAGATACGCAGTATTTT